This TCR beta chain came from a study of T cells after posttransplantation cyclophosphamide. Libraries were prepared by immunoSEQ multiplex PCR; TCRdb keeps only in-frame clonotypes and omits some of them. The sample yields about 21,000 clones, 65% to 90% seen once. Methotrexate plus calcineurin inhibitor accompanied controls' myeloablative marrow transplants; sampling was 1 year later. The sequence derives from a female patient between 30 and 45 years old who received an allogeneic stem cell transplant from an unrelated donor, was CMV-positive, and had acute and chronic GVHD. Some of the T cells might come from the graft donor. Sample: PBMCs, taken about 400 days after allogeneic stem cell transplant with calcineurin inhibitor and methotrexate.

CDR3 sequence (DNA): TGTGCCAGCAGCTTGAGGCAGGGGGCCTACGAGCAGTACTTC. It yields the protein CASSLRQGAYEQYF. The chain uses TRBV5-4 and TRBJ2-7; TRBD1 matches 7 bases. CDR3 size: 14 residues. The germline gives CDR1 SGHNT, CDR2 YYREEE (reference sequence). V gave up 1 base and J gave up 2 bases; unmatched junction bases: 3.